This TCR beta chain was obtained from a study of OX40 agonist ivuxolimab in advanced cancers. CDR1 SNHLY and CDR2 FYNNEI come from the germline V gene. The CDR3 covers 13 residues. V gave up 3 bases and J gave up 5 bases, with 8 bases separating them. Libraries were prepared by immunoSEQ multiplex PCR; TCRdb keeps only in-frame clonotypes and omits some of them. The sample records 50,000 or so clones, around 88% being singletons. This chain connects TRBV2 to TRBJ1-5; D gene uncertain. The source is an adult with an advanced solid tumor such as melanoma, head and neck, liver or kidney cancer. This specimen consisted of CD4+ or CD8+ T cells sorted from blood, obtained in a trial of the OX40 agonist ivuxolimab. The DNA of the CDR3 is TGTGCCAGCAGTGAGTGGCCGCATCAGCCCCAGCATTTT. Its translation is CASSEWPHQPQHF.